The present T cell receptor beta chain was sequenced within a study of cytomegalovirus exposure and HLA in healthy donors. Study conclusions and caveats: The HLA-A and HLA-B alleles of most subjects were reportedly predicted accurately from TCR beta sequences. Indistinguishable V segments, including TRBV6-2 and TRBV6-3, were excluded. CMV antigen specificity of a few CMV-associated chains was confirmed in vitro.

Both 60 Vbeta primers and 13 Jbeta primers went into the PCR. Method: immunoSEQ multiplex PCR; TCRdb's copy keeps in-frame clones and lacks some. The sample holds 100,000 or so clones, around 71% seen once. The germline V and J ends were trimmed by 3 bases and 3 bases, with 12 bases remaining between them. This CDR3 has 14 amino acids. Germline values: CDR1 SGDLS, CDR2 YYNGEE. In this sample, this clone turned up a few times. Its antigen is unidentified. This sequence was found in a man aged 25 to 40 in good health and CMV-seronegative. V gene TRBV9 combines with J gene TRBJ2-5; unclear D gene. Sequencing input: PBMCs. CDR3 in DNA: TGTGCCAGCAGCGCAGGCCCCTTTGAAGAGACCCAGTACTTC. Translation gives CASSAGPFEETQYF.